This TCR beta chain was identified in a study of control samples from healthy donors and cancer patients. The germline CDR1 and CDR2 sequences are KGHDR and SFDVKD. The CDR3 has 11 amino acids. Trimming left V 4 bases short and J 12 bases short, with 9 bases between. This clone was recorded once. TCRdb's copy holds only in-frame clones and misses some; the assay was immunoSEQ multiplex PCR. The data hold around 180,000 clones, with around 90% observed a single time. The specimen was blood. This chain links TRBV24-1 with TRBJ2-1, with D hard to call. The TCR was taken from a woman aged 30 to 39 in good health. Written as DNA, the CDR3 is TGTGCCACCAGTGAAGGCGCGGTGCAGTTCTTC. Its protein is CATSEGAVQFF.